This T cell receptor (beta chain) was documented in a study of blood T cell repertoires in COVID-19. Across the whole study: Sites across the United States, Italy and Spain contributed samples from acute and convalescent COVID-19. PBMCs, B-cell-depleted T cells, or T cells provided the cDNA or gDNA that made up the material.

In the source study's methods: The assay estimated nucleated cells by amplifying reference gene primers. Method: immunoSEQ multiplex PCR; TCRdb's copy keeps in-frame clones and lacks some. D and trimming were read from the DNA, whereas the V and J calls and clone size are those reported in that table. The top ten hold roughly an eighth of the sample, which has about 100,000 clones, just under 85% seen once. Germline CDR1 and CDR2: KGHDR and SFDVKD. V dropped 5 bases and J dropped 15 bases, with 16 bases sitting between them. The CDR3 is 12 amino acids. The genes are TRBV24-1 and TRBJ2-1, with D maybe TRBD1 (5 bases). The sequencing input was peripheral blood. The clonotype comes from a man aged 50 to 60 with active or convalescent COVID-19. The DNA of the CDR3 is TGTGCCACCAGTGGGGTTACAGGAGACCCGTTCTTC. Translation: CATSGVTGDPFF.